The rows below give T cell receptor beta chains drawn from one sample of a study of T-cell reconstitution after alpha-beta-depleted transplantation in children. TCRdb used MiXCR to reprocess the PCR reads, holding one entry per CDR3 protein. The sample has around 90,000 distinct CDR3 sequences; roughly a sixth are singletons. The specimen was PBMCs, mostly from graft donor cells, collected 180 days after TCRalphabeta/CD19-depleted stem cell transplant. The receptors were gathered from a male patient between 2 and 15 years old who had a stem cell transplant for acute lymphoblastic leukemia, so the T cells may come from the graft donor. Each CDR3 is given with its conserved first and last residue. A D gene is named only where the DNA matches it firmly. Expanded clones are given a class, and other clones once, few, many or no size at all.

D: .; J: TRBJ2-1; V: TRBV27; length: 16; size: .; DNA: TGTGCCAGCAGTTTATCACCCTCTGCGTCGGTCAATGAGCAGTTCTTC; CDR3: CASSLSPSASVNEQFF
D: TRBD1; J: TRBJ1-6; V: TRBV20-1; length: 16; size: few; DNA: TGCAGTGCACCCCTCCGGACAGGGCTTGTTTATTCACCCCTCCACTTT; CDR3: CSAPLRTGLVYSPLHF
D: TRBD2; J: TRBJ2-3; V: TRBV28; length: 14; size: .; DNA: TGTGCCAGCAGTACCGGCGGGAGAGCGAGTACGCAGTATTTT; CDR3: CASSTGGRASTQYF
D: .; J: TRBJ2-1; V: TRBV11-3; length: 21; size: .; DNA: TGTGCCAGCAGCTTCCCCAGGGCCGGGGTCGAGATGAACAGGCAATACAATGAGCAGTTCTTC; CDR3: CASSFPRAGVEMNRQYNEQFF
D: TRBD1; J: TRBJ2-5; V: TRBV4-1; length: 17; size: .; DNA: TGCGCCAGCAGCCAAGATCCCCCGACAGGGGGCAAAGAGACCCCGTACTTC; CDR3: CASSQDPPTGGKETPYF
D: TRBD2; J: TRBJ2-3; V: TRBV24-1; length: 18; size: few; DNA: TGTGCCACCAGTGAGGGACTAGCGGGGGGCTCTAGCACAGATACGCAGTATTTT; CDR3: CATSEGLAGGSSTDTQYF
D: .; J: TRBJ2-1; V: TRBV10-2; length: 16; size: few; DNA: TGCGCCAGCAGGGCAGGAGGTGGGCGGGCGAACAATGAGCAGTTCTTC; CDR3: CASRAGGGRANNEQFF
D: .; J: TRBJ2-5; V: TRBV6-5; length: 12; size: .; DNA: TGTGCCAGCAGTTACGGGGGAGAGACCCAGTACTTC; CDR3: CASSYGGETQYF
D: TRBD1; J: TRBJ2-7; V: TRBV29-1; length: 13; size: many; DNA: TGCAGCGTTGTAGGACAGGGGGGCTACGAGCAGTACTTC; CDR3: CSVVGQGGYEQYF
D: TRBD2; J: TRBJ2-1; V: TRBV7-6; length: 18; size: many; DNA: TGTGCCAGCAGCAGCGGACTAGCGGGGGCCGGGGGGCCAAATGAGCAGTTCTTC; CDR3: CASSSGLAGAGGPNEQFF
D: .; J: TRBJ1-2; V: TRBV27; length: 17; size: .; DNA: TGTGCCAGCAGTTTGTTGAGGACGGGGCCCCATGAGAGGGGCTACACCTTC; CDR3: CASSLLRTGPHERGYTF
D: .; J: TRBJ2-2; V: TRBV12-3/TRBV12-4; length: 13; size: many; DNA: TGTGCCAGCAGATCTACAGGGCCCGGGGAGCTGTTTTTT; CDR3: CASRSTGPGELFF
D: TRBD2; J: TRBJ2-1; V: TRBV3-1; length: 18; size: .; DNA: TGTGCCAGCAGCCAAGATCCCCCCGGGCTAGCGGGGGGGGCGAGGCAGTTCTTC; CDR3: CASSQDPPGLAGGARQFF
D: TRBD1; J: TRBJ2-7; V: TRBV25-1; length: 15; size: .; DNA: TGTGCCAGCAGTGTTCGACAGGGTAAGAGCTACGAGCAGTACTTC; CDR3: CASSVRQGKSYEQYF
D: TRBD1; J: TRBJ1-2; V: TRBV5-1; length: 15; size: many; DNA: TGCGCCAGCAGCTTGGACAGGGGACAGGATTGGGGCTACACCTTC; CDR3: CASSLDRGQDWGYTF
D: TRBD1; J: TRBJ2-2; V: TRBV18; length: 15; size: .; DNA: TGTGCCAGCTCACCACGGACAGGGGATACCGGGGAGCTGTTTTTT; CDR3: CASSPRTGDTGELFF
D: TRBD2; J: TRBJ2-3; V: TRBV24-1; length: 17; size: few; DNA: TGTGCCACCAGTGACCCGGGACTAGCGGGGAAAGCAGATACGCAGTATTTT; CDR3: CATSDPGLAGKADTQYF
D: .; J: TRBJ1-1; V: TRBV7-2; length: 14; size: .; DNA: TGTGCCAGCAGCTTAGCGGGGTGGGCTGTTGAAGCTTTCTTT; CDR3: CASSLAGWAVEAFF
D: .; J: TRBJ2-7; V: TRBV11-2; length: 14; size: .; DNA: TGTGCCAGCAGCTTAGTTCTAGCGCTCGGCGAGCAGTACTTC; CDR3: CASSLVLALGEQYF
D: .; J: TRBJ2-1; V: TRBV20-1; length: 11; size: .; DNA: TGCAGTGCCCGACCGAACAATGAGCAGTTCTTC; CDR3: CSARPNNEQFF
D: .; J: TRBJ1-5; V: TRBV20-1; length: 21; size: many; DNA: TGCAGTGCTAGAGATCGTCGCGGGGGGACCCATTGGTTGGTCGGCAATCAGCCCCAGCATTTT; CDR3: CSARDRRGGTHWLVGNQPQHF
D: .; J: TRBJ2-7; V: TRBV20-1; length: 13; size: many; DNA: TGCAGTGCTAGATGGGAAAGTCGCTACGAGCAGTACTTC; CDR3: CSARWESRYEQYF
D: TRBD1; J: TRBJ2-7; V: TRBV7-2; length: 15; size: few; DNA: TGTGCCAGCAGCTTAGTCGGGACAGGGAGCGACGAGCAGTACTTC; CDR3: CASSLVGTGSDEQYF
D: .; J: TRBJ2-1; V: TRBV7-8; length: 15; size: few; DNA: TGTGCCAGCAGCCCCCCGGGAGGGGGCTGGGCTGAGCAGTTCTTC; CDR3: CASSPPGGGWAEQFF
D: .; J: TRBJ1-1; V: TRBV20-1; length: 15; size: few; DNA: TGCAGTGCTAGGACAATTTGGCAGGGCCACACTGAAGCTTTCTTT; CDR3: CSARTIWQGHTEAFF
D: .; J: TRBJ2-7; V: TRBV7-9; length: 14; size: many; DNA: TGTGCCAGCAGCTTAGAGGATCGTCCCTACGAGCAGTACTTC; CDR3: CASSLEDRPYEQYF
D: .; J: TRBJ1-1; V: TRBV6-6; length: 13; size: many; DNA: TGTGCCAGCAGTTACCGCGGGGACACTGAAGCTTTCTTT; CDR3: CASSYRGDTEAFF
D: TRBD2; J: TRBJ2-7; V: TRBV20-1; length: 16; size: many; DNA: TGCAGTGCTAGGGTTATGTCGGGGGGGCCGGAGTACGAGCAGTACTTC; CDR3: CSARVMSGGPEYEQYF
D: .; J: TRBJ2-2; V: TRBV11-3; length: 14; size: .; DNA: TGTGCCAGCAGCCCCTATATCGACACCGGGGAGCTGTTTTTT; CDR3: CASSPYIDTGELFF
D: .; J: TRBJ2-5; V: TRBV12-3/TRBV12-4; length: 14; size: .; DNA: TGTGCCAGCAGTTTAGAGGACAGCAAAGAGACCCAGTACTTC; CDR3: CASSLEDSKETQYF
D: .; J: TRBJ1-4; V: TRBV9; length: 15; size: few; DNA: TGTGCCAGCAGCGTAGTCGGGGGGCTCGGGGAAAAACTGTTTTTT; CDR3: CASSVVGGLGEKLFF
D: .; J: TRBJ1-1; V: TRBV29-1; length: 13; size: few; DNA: TGCAGCACCATTATGACAGGTAATCTTGAAGCTTTCTTT; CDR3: CSTIMTGNLEAFF
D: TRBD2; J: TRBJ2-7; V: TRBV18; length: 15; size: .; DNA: TGTGCCAGCTCACCACTGCCGGGACTAGCGCCCGAGCAGTACTTC; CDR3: CASSPLPGLAPEQYF
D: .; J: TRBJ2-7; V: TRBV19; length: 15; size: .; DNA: TGTGCCAGTAGTCCCCCGGGACTCCTTCCCTACGAGCAGTACTTC; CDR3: CASSPPGLLPYEQYF
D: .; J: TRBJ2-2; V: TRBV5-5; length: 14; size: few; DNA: TGTGCCAGCAGCTTGCACCCGAACACCGGGGAGCTGTTTTTT; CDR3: CASSLHPNTGELFF
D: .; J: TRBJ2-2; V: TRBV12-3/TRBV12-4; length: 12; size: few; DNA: TGTGCCAGTCTAGGGACAACCGGGGAGCTGTTTTTT; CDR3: CASLGTTGELFF
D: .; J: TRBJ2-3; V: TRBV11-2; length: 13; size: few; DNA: TGTGCCAGCAGCTTCCCAGGCGCAGATACGCAGTATTTT; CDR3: CASSFPGADTQYF
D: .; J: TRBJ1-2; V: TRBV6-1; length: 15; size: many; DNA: TGTGCCAGCAGCCCCGAGGCATGGCGCCTCTATGGCTACACCTTC; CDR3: CASSPEAWRLYGYTF
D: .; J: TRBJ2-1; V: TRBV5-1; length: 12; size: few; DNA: TGCGCCAGCAGCAGGGTCTTGAATGAGCAGTTCTTC; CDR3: CASSRVLNEQFF
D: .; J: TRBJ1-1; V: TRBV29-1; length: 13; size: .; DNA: TGCAGCGTCCCGACCGCTATGAACACTGAAGCTTTCTTT; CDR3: CSVPTAMNTEAFF
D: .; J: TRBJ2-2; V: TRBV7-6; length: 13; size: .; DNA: TGTGCCAGCAGGCGACTCGGCACGAGGGAGCTGTTTTTT; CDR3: CASRRLGTRELFF
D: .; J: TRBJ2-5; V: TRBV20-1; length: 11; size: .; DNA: TGCAGTGCTAGCGTAGGAGAGACCCAGTACTTC; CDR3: CSASVGETQYF
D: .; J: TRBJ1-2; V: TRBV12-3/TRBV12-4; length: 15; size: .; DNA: TGTGCCAGCAGTTTAGGATCCGGGCCAGGGATAGGCTACACCTTC; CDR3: CASSLGSGPGIGYTF
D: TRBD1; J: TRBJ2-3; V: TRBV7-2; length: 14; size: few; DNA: TGTGCCAGCAGCTTGGGACAGGGGGAAGGTACGCAGTATTTT; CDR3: CASSLGQGEGTQYF
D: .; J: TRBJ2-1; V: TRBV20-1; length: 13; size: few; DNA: TGCAGTGCTAGCCTCCCCCTCCGCGATGAGCAGTTCTTC; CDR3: CSASLPLRDEQFF